This entry features one TCR beta chain sequence. Its matching antigen is unknown. This specimen comes from a study of cytomegalovirus exposure and HLA in healthy donors. Study at large: Tens of millions of unique TCRs, all from HLA-typed donors, were included in an early release of the data.

Study conclusions and caveats: With later analysis, a missense DCLRE1C variant became linked to TCR beta V- and J-gene trimming. A later analysis found common viral pathogens apparently linked to several of the most significant clusters. The classifier reportedly diagnosed cytomegalovirus status with high specificity and sensitivity.

V lost 3 bases and J lost 0, with 12 bases in between. The CDR3 has 16 amino acids. CDR1 is SGHVS, CDR2 FNYEAQ, per germline. Vbeta (60) and Jbeta (13) primers were used in the PCR. The protocol was immunoSEQ multiplex PCR, while the TCRdb copy is restricted to in-frame clones and leaves out a portion. Here the sample spans around 100,000 clones, more than 65% being singletons. The sequenced material came from PBMCs. The chain has TRBV7-6 and TRBJ2-1; a weak D match, TRBD1 (6 bases). This TCR was sampled from a woman in her twenties or thirties in good health and CMV-seronegative. In DNA form, the CDR3 reads TGTGCCAGCAGCTTGGGGGCGAGATCCTCCTACAATGAGCAGTTCTTC. This encodes CASSLGARSSYNEQFF. The full variable domain, its missing parts supplied by reference TRBV7-6 and TRBJ2-1, is GAGVSQSPRYKVTKRGQDVALRCDPISGHVSLYWYRQALGQGPEFLTYFNYEAQQDKSGLPNDRFSAERPEGSISTLTIQRTEQRDSAMYRCASSLGARSSYNEQFFGPGTRLTVL.